These T cell receptor beta chains were read from a single sample in a study of T-cell reconstitution after alpha-beta-depleted transplantation in children. Each CDR3 protein is one row after TCRdb ran MiXCR on the PCR reads. The data hold some 5,000 distinct CDR3 sequences, with about 7% observed a single time. The sequencing used PBMCs, mostly from graft donor cells, collected 60 days after TCRalphabeta/CD19-depleted stem cell transplant. The receptors here all came from a boy in the first two years of life who had a stem cell transplant for SCID, so the T cells may come from the graft donor. CDR3s include the opening cysteine and the closing phenylalanine or tryptophan. A D gene is named only where the DNA matches it firmly. Only part of the rows carry a size: once, few, many, or a class if the clone is expanded.

TRBJ2-5,.,medium-sized,TRBV10-3,CAISEQGGTGTEQETQYF,TGTGCCATCAGTGAGCAGGGGGGAACTGGGACAGAACAAGAGACCCAGTACTTC
TRBJ1-5,.,many,TRBV6-4,CASRPGRQPQHF,TGTGCCAGCAGGCCGGGGCGGCAGCCCCAGCATTTT
TRBJ2-7,TRBD2,.,TRBV28,CASSIVMTSGSYEQYF,TGTGCCAGCAGTATAGTAATGACTAGCGGGAGCTACGAGCAGTACTTC
TRBJ1-2,.,medium-sized,TRBV15,CATSTRERDNYGYTF,TGTGCCACCAGCACCCGGGAGAGGGATAACTATGGCTACACCTTC
TRBJ1-1,.,medium-sized,TRBV29-1,CSAQDRNTEAFF,TGCAGCGCCCAGGACAGGAACACTGAAGCTTTCTTT
TRBJ2-2,.,medium-sized,TRBV20-1,CSALGGGELFF,TGCAGTGCTCTTGGGGGCGGGGAGCTGTTTTTT
TRBJ1-5,TRBD1,many,TRBV5-6,CASSFGDRANQPQHF,TGTGCCAGCAGCTTTGGGGACAGGGCCAATCAGCCCCAGCATTTT
TRBJ2-1,.,medium-sized,TRBV6-2/TRBV6-3,CASSYSKWQGIYNEQFF,TGTGCCAGCAGTTACTCGAAATGGCAGGGGATCTACAATGAGCAGTTCTTC
TRBJ2-2,.,medium-sized,TRBV6-5,CASTGQSNTGELFF,TGTGCCAGCACCGGACAGTCGAACACCGGGGAGCTGTTTTTT
TRBJ2-7,TRBD2,medium-sized,TRBV10-3,CAIRGKGLAGSYEQYF,TGTGCCATCAGGGGTAAGGGACTAGCGGGGTCCTACGAGCAGTACTTC
TRBJ1-1,TRBD1,many,TRBV18,CASSHRDRGRRLNTEAFF,TGTGCCAGCTCACACCGGGACAGGGGGCGCAGGTTGAACACTGAAGCTTTCTTT
TRBJ1-4,TRBD1,many,TRBV5-1,CASRRTGWNRNSEKLFF,TGCGCCAGCAGACGGACAGGGTGGAATAGGAATAGTGAAAAACTGTTTTTT
TRBJ1-4,.,many,TRBV6-5,CASSYNEKLFF,TGTGCCAGCAGTTATAATGAAAAACTGTTTTTT
TRBJ2-5,.,medium-sized,TRBV5-1,CASSLVGTPIRYQETQYF,TGCGCCAGCAGCTTGGTCGGGACACCTATTAGGTACCAAGAGACCCAGTACTTC
TRBJ1-5,.,many,TRBV19,CASTPGSNQPQHF,TGTGCCAGTACTCCCGGTAGCAATCAGCCCCAGCATTTT
TRBJ2-6,TRBD2,.,TRBV25-1,CASSPGIHRLAGASSGANVLTF,TGTGCCAGCAGTCCGGGGATCCACAGACTAGCGGGGGCTTCCTCTGGGGCCAACGTCCTGACTTTC
TRBJ1-1,TRBD1,medium-sized,TRBV24-1,CATSTWTGEDTEAFF,TGTGCCACCAGTACCTGGACAGGGGAGGACACTGAAGCTTTCTTT
TRBJ2-7,TRBD1,medium-sized,TRBV15,CATSRYLETGSYEQYF,TGTGCCACCAGCAGATATCTAGAGACAGGGTCGTACGAGCAGTACTTC
TRBJ2-7,.,many,TRBV15,CATSRDRGGFYEQYF,TGTGCCACCAGCAGAGATAGAGGGGGATTCTACGAGCAGTACTTC
TRBJ1-4,.,medium-sized,TRBV5-6,CASSFSAGPSEKLFF,TGTGCCAGCAGCTTTTCGGCAGGGCCTAGTGAAAAACTGTTTTTT
TRBJ2-1,.,medium-sized,TRBV4-1,CASSRRPYNEQFF,TGCGCCAGCAGCCGCCGGCCATACAATGAGCAGTTCTTC
TRBJ2-1,.,many,TRBV5-6,CASSLRSEYNEQFF,TGTGCCAGCAGCTTGAGATCTGAGTACAATGAGCAGTTCTTC
TRBJ2-2,.,medium-sized,TRBV7-7,CASSPFGGPGELFF,TGTGCCAGCAGCCCGTTCGGGGGGCCCGGGGAGCTGTTTTTT
TRBJ2-1,TRBD1,medium-sized,TRBV6-2/TRBV6-3,CASSYRLTGDLLVKSYNEQFF,TGTGCCAGCAGTTACCGACTTACAGGGGATCTACTGGTAAAGTCCTACAATGAGCAGTTCTTC
TRBJ1-1,.,many,TRBV10-1,CASRKTRGAFF,TGCGCCAGCAGGAAGACCCGGGGGGCTTTCTTT
TRBJ2-5,TRBD1,medium-sized,TRBV6-2/TRBV6-3,CASLRQRDRDREETQYF,TGTGCCAGCTTACGACAAAGAGACCGGGACAGGGAAGAGACCCAGTACTTC
TRBJ2-3,.,medium-sized,TRBV12-3/TRBV12-4,CASSLGEWGTDTQYF,TGTGCCAGCAGTTTGGGGGAGTGGGGCACAGATACGCAGTATTTT
TRBJ2-1,.,medium-sized,TRBV3-1,CASSQRATFEQFF,TGTGCCAGCAGCCAAAGGGCAACATTTGAGCAGTTCTTC
TRBJ1-5,.,many,TRBV20-1,CSASEDTMGGQPQHF,TGCAGTGCTAGTGAGGACACAATGGGGGGGCAGCCCCAGCATTTT
TRBJ2-7,TRBD1,many,TRBV7-4,CASSRGTGGLYEQYF,TGTGCCAGCAGCCGCGGGACAGGGGGACTCTACGAGCAGTACTTC
TRBJ1-6,.,medium-sized,TRBV10-3,CAISDSSPLHF,TGTGCCATCAGTGACAGTTCACCCCTCCACTTT